This T cell receptor (beta chain) comes out of a study of cytomegalovirus exposure and HLA in healthy donors. The table lists this clone with a count of one. PCR was performed using 60 Vbeta and 13 Jbeta primers. The data were produced by immunoSEQ multiplex PCR, yet TCRdb's version contains in-frame clones alone and is incomplete. Of about 65,000 clones listed, around three quarters were seen once; the top ten hold more than 4%. V dropped 5 bases and J dropped 3; count of bases not matched to a gene: 6. Germline CDR1 reads SGHVS; CDR2 reads FQNEAQ. The CDR3 runs to 14 residues. Sequenced sample: PBMCs. The chain couples TRBV7-8 to TRBJ2-7; 8 positions match TRBD2. The sequence was obtained from a woman younger than 45 in good health and CMV-seronegative. In nucleotides, the CDR3 is TGTGCCAGCAGCCCTCGGACTAGCCTCTACGAGCAGTACTTC. Protein sequence: CASSPRTSLYEQYF.